This passage covers 31 T cell receptor beta chains from one sample sequenced in a study of shared clonotypes between healthy human individuals. Here immunoSEQ multiplex PCR was the method, and the copy in TCRdb shows in-frame clones only, minus some. The table shows roughly 1.5 million clones, with around 98% occurring only once. Specimen: naive CD4+ T cells sorted from blood. Stated subset: CD45RA+ positively selected. The receptors were sampled from a man younger than 45 in good health.

The rearrangement links TRBV27 to TRBJ2-7; D may be TRBD2 (6 bases). CDR1 is MNHEY, CDR2 SMNVEV, per germline (reference sequence). This CDR3 has 13 residues. The V gene lost 5 bases and the J gene lost 3 bases, with 11 bases spanning the gap. Here the CDR3 DNA reads TGTGCCAGCAGTCCCGTCGGGAGCTACGAGCAGTACTTC. As protein: CASSPVGSYEQYF.

This CDR3 is CASSSGQGSFYEQYF. The CDR3 DNA reads as TGTGCCAGCAGCTCCGGACAGGGATCTTTCTACGAGCAGTACTTC. The chain recombines TRBV7-9 with TRBJ2-7, with TRBD1 matching over 8 bases. From germline, CDR1 is SEHNR and CDR2 FQNEAQ (reference sequence). The CDR3 consists of 15 residues. The ends lost 4 bases at V and 3 bases at J; junction bases unmatched: 8.

Of note for this clone: The same CDR3 can be traced to other DNA sequences in this sample. V usage is TRBV7-9 and J usage is TRBJ2-7, with unresolved D. Per the germline V gene, CDR1 is SEHNR and CDR2 is FQNEAQ (reference sequence). Trimming stripped 1 base from V and 5 bases from J, with 3 bases between. The CDR3 is 11 amino acids. The DNA for the CDR3 is TGTGCCAGCAGCTTAGGTAACGAGCAGTACTTC. Residues: CASSLGNEQYF.

The rearrangement joins TRBV6-5 to TRBJ2-7, with 9 nucleotides matching TRBD2. V was pared by 3 bases and J by 6 bases, with 12 bases of the junction left unmatched. Per the germline V gene, CDR1 is MNHEY and CDR2 is SVGAGI. This CDR3 spans 16 amino acids. CDR3 nucleotide sequence: TGTGCCAGCAGTTATCGCCTTGGGACTAGCTTTTTCGAGCAGTACTTC. Translating it yields CASSYRLGTSFFEQYF.

As regards this clone: Other nucleotide sequences in the sample specify the same CDR3. This chain uses TRBV5-1 with TRBJ2-2; D might be TRBD2 (6 bases). The CDR3 extends over 13 amino acids. The ends were cut back, 5 bases at V and 4 bases at J, with 9 bases in the middle. CDR1 SGHRS and CDR2 YFSETQ come from the germline V gene. CDR3 DNA sequence: TGCGCCAGCAGTCTCGGGAGCACCGGGGAGCTGTTTTTT. The encoded protein is CASSLGSTGELFF.

This chain uses TRBV5-1 with TRBJ2-5; a possible D gene is TRBD2 (6 bases). The CDR3 loop spans 14 amino acids. CDR1 SGHRS and CDR2 YFSETQ come from the germline V gene. The V end was cut by 5 bases, the J end by 1 base, with 12 bases between. The CDR3 region has the DNA TGCGCCAGCAGTTTTAGCGGTCCCCAAGAGACCCAGTACTTC. Protein: CASSFSGPQETQYF.

V is TRBV29-1 and J is TRBJ1-1; D gene uncertain. The length of the CDR3 is 11 residues. Trimming stripped 5 bases from V and 1 base from J, with 5 bases between. Germline loops: CDR1 SQVTM, CDR2 ANQGSEA. CDR3 sequence (DNA): TGCAGCGTTCGATGGAACACTGAAGCTTTCTTT. Translating gives CSVRWNTEAFF.

For this clone: Other nucleotide sequences in the sample specify the same CDR3. CDR3 region: CSVGQGTYEQYF. The CDR3 region has the DNA TGCAGCGTTGGACAGGGTACCTACGAGCAGTACTTC. The V call is TRBV29-1, the J call TRBJ2-7, with TRBD1 matching over 7 bases. V trimming: 4 bases; J trimming: 2 bases; junction bases outside the gene matches: 2. The germline gives CDR1 SQVTM, CDR2 ANQGSEA. The CDR3 extends over 12 amino acids.

As to this clone: This same CDR3 is encoded by further DNA sequences in the sample. The rearrangement joins TRBV18 to TRBJ1-3; D unresolved. This CDR3 contains 13 residues. Trimming removed 1 base from V and 3 bases from J, with 4 bases in between. Germline CDR1 reads KGHSH; CDR2 reads LQKENI. CDR3 nucleotides: TGTGCCAGCTCACCACTTGTTGGAAACACCATATATTTT. As protein: CASSPLVGNTIYF.

The chain carries TRBV7-2 and TRBJ2-3; D is ambiguous. V was shortened by 2 bases and J by 6 bases, with 12 bases between the two germline ends. Germline-derived CDR1 and CDR2 are SGHTA and FQGNSA. The CDR3 contains 14 residues. The CDR3 region has the DNA TGTGCCAGCAGCTTAAGAATGAAGGAGGATACGCAGTATTTT. Translated: CASSLRMKEDTQYF. Full variable domain (remainder filled in from reference TRBV7-2 and TRBJ2-3): GAGVSQSPSNKVTEKGKDVELRCDPISGHTALYWYRQSLGQGLEFLIYFQGNSAPDKSGLPSDRFSAERTGGSVSTLTIQRTQQEDSAVYLCASSLRMKEDTQYFGPGTRLTVL.

A single count supports this clone. The chain combines TRBV29-1 with TRBJ2-7, with a possible D match to TRBD2 (6 bases). The V gene's germline CDR1 is SQVTM and CDR2 ANQGSEA. The CDR3 spans 12 residues. V gave up 5 bases and J gave up 2 bases, with 10 bases separating them. CDR3: CSVRRDTYEQYF. In DNA, the CDR3 is TGCAGCGTTCGGAGGGATACCTACGAGCAGTACTTC.

This clone is a singleton in its sample. The chain links TRBV6-1 to TRBJ2-1; no reliable D call. V dropped 2 bases and J dropped 0 bases, with 14 bases sitting between them. This CDR3 has 17 residues. Germline V gives CDR1 MNHNS, CDR2 SASEGT. CDR3 sequence: CASSELRAPVSYNEQFF. The CDR3 DNA reads as TGTGCCAGCAGTGAATTGAGAGCTCCGGTCTCCTACAATGAGCAGTTCTTC.

This rearrangement joins TRBV6-1 to TRBJ2-3; 7 bases agree with TRBD1. CDR1 is MNHNS, CDR2 SASEGT, per germline. The CDR3 totals 15 residues. V trimming: 4 bases; J trimming: 2 bases; junction bases outside the gene matches: 6. DNA for the CDR3: TGTGCCAGCAGTGCCGGGACAGACAACACAGATACGCAGTATTTT. Translated: CASSAGTDNTDTQYF.

This clone was observed once. The rearrangement uses TRBV9 and TRBJ2-2, with 13 bases matching TRBD2. In germline, CDR1 is SGDLS, CDR2 YYNGEE. The ends lost 0 bases at V and 4 bases at J; junction bases unmatched: 6. The CDR3 consists of 18 residues. DNA of the CDR3: TGTGCCAGCAGCGTAGAGACTAGCGGGAGGTGGGGCACCGGGGAGCTGTTTTTT. Protein: CASSVETSGRWGTGELFF. The full variable domain, completed using reference TRBV9 and TRBJ2-2, is DSGVTQTPKHLITATGQRVTLRCSPRSGDLSVYWYQQSLDQGLQFLIQYYNGEERAKGNILERFSAQQFPDLHSELNLSSLELGDSALYFCASSVETSGRWGTGELFFGEGSRLTVL.

The chain employs TRBV7-2 and TRBJ2-1, with 8 bases that match TRBD2. The trim removed 7 bases at V and 8 bases at J, leaving 16 bases unmatched. The germline V gene encodes CDR1 SGHTA and CDR2 FQGNSA. The CDR3 has 16 amino acids. The CDR3 region has the DNA TGTGCCAGCACCCTCCTCCCGGGACTAGATTCTCATGAGCAGTTCTTC. It yields the protein CASTLLPGLDSHEQFF.

The gene calls are TRBV10-3 and TRBJ1-5; D not resolved. Germline CDR1 ENHRY, CDR2 SYGVKD. V lost 7 bases and J lost 0, with 13 bases in between. CDR3 length equals 15 residues. The CDR3 region has the DNA TGTGCCATCAAGGAAAGCACACATAGCAATCAGCCCCAGCATTTT. Translation: CAIKESTHSNQPQHF.

The chain employs TRBV7-9 and TRBJ2-3, with 7 bases fitting TRBD1. V trimming: 5 bases; J trimming: 2 bases; junction bases outside the gene matches: 10. The CDR3 spans 16 residues. CDR1 and CDR2 from the germline V gene are SEHNR and FQNEAQ (reference sequence). The CDR3 reads CASSPWKTGLTDTQYF. The CDR3 DNA is TGTGCCAGCAGCCCGTGGAAGACAGGGCTCACAGATACGCAGTATTTT.

CDR3 sequence (DNA): TGTGCCAGCAGCTCGAGACTCGACAGGGTCTACGAGCAGTACTTC. Its translation is CASSSRLDRVYEQYF. The rearrangement uses TRBV5-6 and TRBJ2-7; 7 bases line up with TRBD1. J was trimmed by 3 bases and V by 3 bases; bases with no gene match: 9. CDR1 and CDR2 (germline): SGHDT, YYEEEE. There are 15 residues in the CDR3.

A word on this clone: Other DNA sequences from this sample encode an identical CDR3 as well. The CDR3 loop is CASSPLAGDNEQFF. Here the CDR3 DNA reads TGTGCCAGCTCGCCGCTAGCGGGGGATAATGAGCAGTTCTTC. The chain has TRBV18 and TRBJ2-1, with 10 bases that match TRBD2. Trimming cost V 6 bases and J 7 bases; bases outside gene matches: 6. This CDR3 is 14 amino acids long. Germline CDR1 KGHSH, CDR2 LQKENI.

The genes are TRBV28 and TRBJ1-5, with 7 nucleotides matching TRBD1. From germline, CDR1 is MDHEN and CDR2 SYDVKM. The CDR3 is 13 residues long. The CDR3 DNA is TGTGTTTGTAAGGGACAGTGGAATCAGCCCCAGCATTTT. This encodes CVCKGQWNQPQHF.

The rearrangement uses TRBV7-2 and TRBJ2-7; 12 nucleotides match TRBD2. The CDR3 totals 16 residues. CDR1 is SGHTA, CDR2 FQGNSA, per germline. J lost 8 bases, V lost 0 bases, and 8 bases had no gene match. The CDR3 loop is CASSLATSGGLLKQYF. The DNA for the CDR3 is TGTGCCAGCAGCTTAGCTACTAGCGGGGGGCTTTTGAAGCAGTACTTC.

Remarks on this clone: Other DNA sequences in the same sample also yield this CDR3. The V call is TRBV5-1, the J call TRBJ2-3; 9 bases match TRBD2. Germline trimming cut 2 bases from V and 2 bases from J; bases unmatched to any gene: 3. The CDR3 loop spans 15 amino acids. The germline V gene has CDR1 SGHRS and CDR2 YFSETQ. The CDR3 nucleotides are TGCGCCAGCAGCTTATTAGCGGGGGCCACAGATACGCAGTATTTT. Translation: CASSLLAGATDTQYF.

CDR3 bases: TGCAGTGCTGGCAGGGGGCCCGAGCAGTACTTC. It codes for CSAGRGPEQYF. The J gene is TRBJ2-7, the V gene TRBV20-1, with 8 bases matching TRBD1. The junction had 3 bases not matched to a gene; V was cut back by 5 bases and J by 6 bases. The V gene's germline CDR1 is DFQATT and CDR2 SNEGSKA (reference sequence). This CDR3 has 11 residues.

This clone came up once. This CDR3 reads CSVQAGGRIETQYF. In nucleotides, the CDR3 is TGCAGCGTTCAGGCGGGGGGGAGGATCGAGACCCAGTACTTC. The chain couples TRBV29-1 to TRBJ2-5, with 9 bases matching TRBD2. CDR3 length equals 14 residues. V dropped 5 bases and J dropped 5; count of bases not matched to a gene: 9. Germline-derived CDR1 and CDR2 are SQVTM and ANQGSEA.

The chain couples TRBV6-1 to TRBJ2-7; TRBD1 matches at 7 bases. Trimming removed 6 bases from V and 1 base from J; junction bases left unmatched: 9. CDR1 and CDR2 from the germline V gene are MNHNS and SASEGT. The CDR3 is 15 amino acids. In DNA, the CDR3 is TGTGCCAGCAGCGCTCCGGGACAGAGGTCCTACGAGCAGTACTTC. Its protein product is CASSAPGQRSYEQYF.

The V and J genes are TRBV4-1 and TRBJ1-2; D gene ambiguous. V was cut by 0 bases and J by 4 bases, with 9 bases left in between. The CDR3 consists of 14 residues. CDR1 is MGHRA, CDR2 YSYEKL, per germline. The CDR3 is CASSQDKASYGYTF. The CDR3, as DNA: TGCGCCAGCAGCCAAGATAAGGCCAGCTATGGCTACACCTTC.

J is TRBJ1-5 and V is TRBV28; 12 bases map to TRBD1. This CDR3 has 16 residues. CDR1 is MDHEN and CDR2 is SYDVKM in the germline V gene. Trimming cost V 6 bases and J 1 base; bases outside gene matches: 4. CDR3: CASRGTGGWSNQPQHF. The CDR3 DNA reads TGTGCCAGCAGGGGGACAGGGGGCTGGAGCAATCAGCCCCAGCATTTT.

Concerning this clone: Other DNA sequences within the sample encode an identical CDR3. V and J are TRBV28 and TRBJ2-7; perhaps TRBD1 as D (6 bases). Germline V gene data show CDR1 as MDHEN and CDR2 as SYDVKM. This CDR3 spans 14 amino acids. V shed 5 bases and J shed 2 bases, with 13 bases lying between them. As DNA, the CDR3 is TGTGCCAGCAGTCTCTCCGGGACAACCTACGAGCAGTACTTC. This codes for CASSLSGTTYEQYF. Complete variable domain (other parts from reference TRBV28 and TRBJ2-7): DVKVTQSSRYLVKRTGEKVFLECVQDMDHENMFWYRQDPGLGLRLIYFSYDVKMKEKGDIPEGYSVSREKKERFSLILESASTNQTSMYLCASSLSGTTYEQYFGPGTRLTVT.

This sequence joins TRBV1 and TRBJ2-3; the DNA was not used to check the table's D call, TRBD2. TRBV1 is noted as a pseudogene. This CDR3 contains 17 residues. CDR3 sequence reads: CTSSHLLAGGSTDTQYF. The CDR3 DNA is TGCACCAGCAGCCATCTCCTAGCGGGAGGCAGCACAGATACGCAGTATTTT.

The rearrangement uses TRBV25-1 and TRBJ2-7, with D perhaps matching TRBD2 (5 bases). This CDR3 comprises 13 residues. Trimming removed 0 bases from V and 2 bases from J, with 5 bases in between. Germline assignment: CDR1 MGHDK and CDR2 SYGVNS. The CDR3 loop is CASSEYGAYEQYF. For the CDR3, the DNA is TGTGCCAGCAGTGAATACGGGGCCTACGAGCAGTACTTC.

Remarks on this clone: At one end the junction does not follow the germline gene, possibly because of a read error. The chain has TRBV7-7 and TRBJ2-5; 8 nucleotides match TRBD2. Germline CDR1 and CDR2: SSHAT and FNYEAQ (reference sequence). There are 15 residues in the CDR3. The CDR3 sequence is CASSSRQREMETQYF. The CDR3 DNA reads as TGTGCTAGCAGCTCCCGCCAGCGGGAGATGGAGACCCAGTACTTC.